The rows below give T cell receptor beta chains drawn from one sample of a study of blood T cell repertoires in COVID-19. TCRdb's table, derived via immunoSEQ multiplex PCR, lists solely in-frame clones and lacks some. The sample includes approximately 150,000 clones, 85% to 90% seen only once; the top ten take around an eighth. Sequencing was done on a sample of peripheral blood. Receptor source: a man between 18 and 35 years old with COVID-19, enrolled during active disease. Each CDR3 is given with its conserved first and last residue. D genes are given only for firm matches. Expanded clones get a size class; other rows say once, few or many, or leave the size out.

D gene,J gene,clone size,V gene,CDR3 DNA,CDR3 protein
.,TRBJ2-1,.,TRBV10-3,TGTGCCATCAGTGGTGTCAGCTACAATGAGCAGTTCTTC,CAISGVSYNEQFF
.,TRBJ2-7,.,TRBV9,TGTGCCAGCAGCGTAAGCTGGGGGGGCCGTATTGAAACCTACGAGCAGTACTTC,CASSVSWGGRIETYEQYF
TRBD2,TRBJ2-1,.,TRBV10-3,TGTGCCATCAGTCGGGAAGGGGCTAGCGGGAGTCTTGAGCAGTTCTTC,CAISREGASGSLEQFF
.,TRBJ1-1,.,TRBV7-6,TGTGCCAGCAGCTTCCAGACAGGATTAAGCGCTGAAGCTTTCTTT,CASSFQTGLSAEAFF
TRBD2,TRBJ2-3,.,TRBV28,TGTGCCAGCAGTTTAAGTGATGGCGGGAGCTTAATTGGCACAGATACGCAGTATTTT,CASSLSDGGSLIGTDTQYF
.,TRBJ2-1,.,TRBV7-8,TGTGCCAGCAGCCCCAGTCGCCTCTCATACAATGAGCAGTTCTTC,CASSPSRLSYNEQFF
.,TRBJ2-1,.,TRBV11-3,TGTGCCAGCAGCGGACGGTCGAAACAGGGCCATCAGTTCTTC,CASSGRSKQGHQFF
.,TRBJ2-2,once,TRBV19,TGTGCCAGTAGTATACAGGGAAGTGTCGGGGAGCTGTTTTTT,CASSIQGSVGELFF
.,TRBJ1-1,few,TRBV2,TGTGCCAGCACCCGAGGAGGGAGGAACACTGAAGCTTTCTTT,CASTRGGRNTEAFF
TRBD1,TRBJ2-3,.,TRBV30,TGTGCCGGGACAGGGGCTGGAGGCGCAGATACGCAGTATTTT,CAGTGAGGADTQYF
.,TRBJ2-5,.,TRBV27,TGTGCCAGCAGTTATTCAGGGGACCTTAAGCACTTC,CASSYSGDLKHF
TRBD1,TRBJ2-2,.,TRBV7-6,TGTGCCAGCACCTTACCCCGGACAGGAGGCACCGGGGAGCTGTTTTTT,CASTLPRTGGTGELFF
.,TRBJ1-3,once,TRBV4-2,TGTGCCAGCAGCCAAGGCCCGGGGGTAGCCTCTGGAAACACCATATATTTT,CASSQGPGVASGNTIYF
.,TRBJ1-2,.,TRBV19,TGTGCCAGTAGTACAGGGTCCCGAAACTATGGCTACACCTTC,CASSTGSRNYGYTF
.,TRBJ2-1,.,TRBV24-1,TGTGCCACCAGTGATGAGGTCAGCTCCTACAATGAGCAGTTCTTC,CATSDEVSSYNEQFF
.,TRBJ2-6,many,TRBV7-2,TGTGCCAGCAAGGAGGGGGCCCACTCTGGGGCCAACGTCCTGACTTTC,CASKEGAHSGANVLTF
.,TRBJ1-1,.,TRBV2,TGTGCCAGCAGTCCTTCGGGCAGGGTAACTGAAGCTTTCTTT,CASSPSGRVTEAFF
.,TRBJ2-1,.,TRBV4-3,TGCGCCAGCAGCCCAGGGCTGACCAGTGAGCAGTTCTTC,CASSPGLTSEQFF
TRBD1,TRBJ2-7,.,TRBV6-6,TGTGCCAGCAGCTCTTCGGACAGGGGAGCCTACGAGCAGTACTTC,CASSSSDRGAYEQYF
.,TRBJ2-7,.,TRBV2,TGTGCCAGCAGTGAGGCAGGTCGTACGTACGAGCAGTACTTC,CASSEAGRTYEQYF
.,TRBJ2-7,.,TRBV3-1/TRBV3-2,TGTGCCAGCCCCCGGGGTTACGAGCAGTACTTC,CASPRGYEQYF
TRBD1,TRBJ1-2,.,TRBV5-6,TGTGCCTCCGGACAGGCTAACTATGGCTACACCTTC,CASGQANYGYTF
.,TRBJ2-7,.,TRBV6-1,TGTGCCAGCAGTGACGGGGTCTCCTACGAGCAGTACTTC,CASSDGVSYEQYF
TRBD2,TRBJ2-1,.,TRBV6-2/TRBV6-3,TGTGCCAGCAGTTACCCGGGGACTAGCGGGAGACACAATGAGCAGTTCTTC,CASSYPGTSGRHNEQFF
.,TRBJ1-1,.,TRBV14,TGTGCCAGCAGCCAAGCCAGGGGAAGGAACACTGAAGCTTTCTTT,CASSQARGRNTEAFF
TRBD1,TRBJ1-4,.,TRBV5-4,TGTGCCAGCAGCTTCTCCGGGACAGTAACTAATGAAAAACTGCTTTTT,CASSFSGTVTNEKLLF
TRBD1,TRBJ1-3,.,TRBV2,TGTGCCAGCAGTGAGGGACAGTCCTCTGGAAACACCATATATTTT,CASSEGQSSGNTIYF
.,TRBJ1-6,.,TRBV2,TGTGCCAGCAGGTCGGGTTCACCCCTCCACTTT,CASRSGSPLHF
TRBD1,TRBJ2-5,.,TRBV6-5,TGTGCCAGCAGCCAGACAGGGCCCCAGTACTTC,CASSQTGPQYF
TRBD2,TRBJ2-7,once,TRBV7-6,TGTGCCAGCAGCCCCCGTCTAGCGGGAGGCCCCCCCTCTACAGAGCAGTACTTC,CASSPRLAGGPPSTEQYF
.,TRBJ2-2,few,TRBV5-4,TGTGCCAGCAGCTTTGGTCAGACCGGGGAGCTGTTTTTT,CASSFGQTGELFF
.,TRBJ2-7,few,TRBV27,TGTGCCAGCAGATTTGTAGGAGGTTACGAGCAGTACTTC,CASRFVGGYEQYF
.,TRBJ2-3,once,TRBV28,TGTGCCAGCAGTCCTCAGGGGCCCCCGTATTTT,CASSPQGPPYF